The 12 T cell receptor beta chains in this list originate from one sample, sequenced in a study of response to subunit inactivated influenza vaccine (dated by TCRdb to 2016 to 2018). The library was generated by RT-PCR. These reads were obtained on an Illumina HiSeq 2500. Clones were called with MiXCR by TCRdb after fastp trimmed the public reads at Q25, and only in-frame beta chains were retained. Entries are consolidated by CDR3 protein sequence, retaining the most common genes and DNA. Across this sample there are approximately 170,000 distinct CDR3 sequences, with 10% to 15% seen only once. 25% to 35% of the sample goes to the ten largest clones. In addition, the sample was reused for a study of T cells expressing NK-cell markers. From that second study: 5'RACE template switching, by which a universal primer site and unique molecular identifiers were added, was used to make TCR beta cDNA libraries.

The source was CD8+ T cells sorted from PBMCs, collected 11 to 12 days after vaccination. The origin of the receptors is a middle-aged man who received an inactivated influenza vaccine. Donor details come from another sample of the same person, matched by shared clones.

This clonotype was found a few times. V usage is TRBV4-3 and J usage is TRBJ2-7; no clear D. Germline V gene lookup returns CDR1 LGHNA and CDR2 YSLEER. The CDR3 runs to 14 residues. V was clipped by 4 bases and J by 2 bases, with 12 bases between them. Here the CDR3 reads CASSRIRVPYEQYF. The CDR3 nucleotides are TGCGCCAGCAGCCGAATAAGGGTCCCCTACGAGCAGTACTTC.

This clonotype was counted between two and nine times. The CDR3 sequence: CASSSLSGRVNEQYF. The CDR3 region has the DNA TGTGCCAGCAGTTCTTTAAGCGGGAGGGTAAACGAGCAGTACTTC. J is TRBJ2-7 and V is TRBV27, with 10 nucleotides matching TRBD2. This CDR3 region has 15 residues. V gave up 4 bases and J gave up 5 bases; unmatched junction bases: 8. Germline V gene lookup returns CDR1 MNHEY and CDR2 SMNVEV (reference sequence).

This clonotype has a handful of counts. The rearrangement joins TRBV6-5 to TRBJ2-7, with TRBD1 identical over 9 bases. Germline CDR1 and CDR2: MNHEY and SVGAGI. The V and J ends lost 0 bases and 5 bases, in that order; junction bases with no gene match: 5. CDR3 length: 15 residues. CDR3 sequence reads: CASSYSRQGGNEQYF. CDR3 sequence (DNA): TGTGCCAGCAGTTACTCACGACAGGGGGGAAACGAGCAGTACTTC.

This clonotype was found many times. The chain links TRBV12-3 or TRBV12-4 to TRBJ1-1, with D unclear. The CDR3 totals 15 residues. Trimming removed 8 bases from V and 0 bases from J, with 16 bases in between. In DNA, the CDR3 is TGTGCCAGCGCCCCCCAGCGGCAATTGAACACTGAAGCTTTCTTT. Residues: CASAPQRQLNTEAFF.

V usage is TRBV9 and J usage is TRBJ2-1, with 11 bases fitting TRBD2. V gave up 3 bases and J gave up 2 bases; unmatched junction bases: 4. Germline assignment: CDR1 SGDLS and CDR2 YYNGEE. The CDR3 is made up of 16 amino acids. This CDR3 reads CASSEGTSGTYNEQFF. The DNA for the CDR3 is TGTGCCAGCAGCGAGGGGACTAGCGGAACCTACAATGAGCAGTTCTTC.

This clonotype was seen only a few times. V is TRBV4-3 and J is TRBJ2-7; possible D gene TRBD1, 7 bases. The CDR3 is 19 residues long. Germline values: CDR1 LGHNA, CDR2 YSLEER. Between the trimmed V and J ends, which lost 0 bases and 4 bases, there was a span of 25 bases. CDR3 protein: CASSQDRTGDSWRSYEQYF. The CDR3 bases are TGCGCCAGCAGCCAAGATAGGACGGGGGACAGTTGGAGGTCTTACGAGCAGTACTTC.

V gene TRBV20-1 combines with J gene TRBJ1-1; D is possibly TRBD1 (5 bases). V was cut by 6 bases and J by 5 bases, with 19 bases left in between. The CDR3 contains 14 residues. The germline V gene has CDR1 DFQATT and CDR2 SNEGSKA (reference sequence). The CDR3 loop is CSAARGGRGTEAFF. The CDR3 DNA sequence: TGCAGTGCCGCGAGGGGAGGGAGGGGTACTGAAGCTTTCTTT.

This clonotype was seen at least ten times. V usage is TRBV12-3 or TRBV12-4 and J usage is TRBJ2-1; 9 bases match TRBD2. Trimming at V came to 0 bases and at J to 1 base, leaving 4 bases not matched to a gene. This CDR3 is built from 17 residues. CDR3 DNA sequence: TGTGCCAGCAGTTTAGCCCCGCTAGCGGGATCCTACAATGAGCAGTTCTTC. It translates to CASSLAPLAGSYNEQFF.

The chain recombines TRBV10-3 with TRBJ2-1, with D perhaps matching TRBD2 (5 bases). V lost 4 bases and J 6 bases, leaving 19 bases between the germline ends. CDR3 length: 16 residues. CDR1 is ENHRY, CDR2 SYGVKD, per germline. The CDR3 loop is CAISVSDFRPLNEQFF. CDR3 DNA: TGTGCCATCAGTGTTAGCGACTTCCGACCGCTCAATGAGCAGTTCTTC.

The chain combines TRBV5-6 with TRBJ1-1, with 11 bases lining up with TRBD1. Germline V gene data show CDR1 as SGHDT and CDR2 as YYEEEE. CDR3 length equals 12 residues. Trimming removed 3 bases from V and 10 bases from J; junction bases left unmatched: 2. The CDR3 here is CASSYGTGGAFF. The CDR3, as DNA: TGTGCCAGCAGCTACGGGACAGGGGGAGCTTTCTTT.

The chain employs TRBV6-6 and TRBJ2-3; D remains unclear. Trimming stripped 2 bases from V and 6 bases from J, with 9 bases between. Germline V gene data show CDR1 as MNHNY and CDR2 as SVGAGI (reference sequence). This CDR3 region has 13 residues. The CDR3 DNA reads TGTGCCAGCAGTTACGTCCGATCGGATACGCAGTATTTT. Translated: CASSYVRSDTQYF.

The CDR3 DNA sequence: TGTGCCAGCAGCTATCCCACTAGCACAGATACGCAGTATTTT. This encodes CASSYPTSTDTQYF. This chain connects TRBV7-2 to TRBJ2-3; D gene uncertain. The V and J ends lost 4 bases and 0 bases respectively, with 8 bases between them. The CDR3 consists of 14 residues. The germline V gene has CDR1 SGHTA and CDR2 FQGNSA.